This TCR beta chain was found in a study of radiotherapy plus CTLA-4 blockade in lung cancer. The overall study: Patients showed objective responses in about 20% of cases, and disease control was achieved by 31%.

With regard to this clone: As yet, its antigen is unknown.

Notes on the study in general: Early blood T cell clone dynamics, with interferon-beta, were reported to best predict response. TCR clones of tumor origin grew in blood after radiotherapy plus ipilimumab.

The assay was immunoSEQ multiplex PCR, and TCRdb's table has in-frame clones only and misses some. The top ten clones hold 2.5% to 4% of a sample with some 50,000 clones, roughly three quarters of them seen once. The study gave focal radiation plus ipilimumab CTLA-4 blockade to patients with chemo-refractory metastatic non-small-cell lung cancer. Sequenced here: peripheral blood, sampled from a patient treated with radiotherapy plus ipilimumab. This receptor was taken from a human donor with non-small cell lung cancer who had a partial response to radiotherapy plus ipilimumab.

The CDR3, as DNA: TGTGCCAGCAGCGTAGTTGGGCACAGCTCTGGAAACACCATATATTTT. The encoded protein is CASSVVGHSSGNTIYF. V usage is TRBV9 and J usage is TRBJ1-3; no reliable D call. Germline CDR1 SGDLS, CDR2 YYNGEE. The V and J ends lost 0 bases and 0 bases respectively, with 10 bases between them. This CDR3 is built from 16 residues.